This entry is about one TCR beta chain. What it recognizes is unknown. The record originates from a study of shared clonotypes between healthy human individuals. Germline V CDR1 and CDR2: LNHDA, SQIVND (reference sequence). V was shortened by 7 bases and J by 4 bases, with 10 bases between the two germline ends. The CDR3 is made up of 12 amino acids. It was around 220 ng DNA, 30,000 or so T cell genomes, that sorted-subset replicate PCRs used. The protocol was immunoSEQ multiplex PCR, while the TCRdb copy is restricted to in-frame clones and leaves out a portion. The top ten clones hold approximately 1.7% of a sample with 650,000 to 800,000 clones, 72% of them seen once. Overall study findings and caveats: Relative to memory subsets, naive subsets generally showed larger estimated richness.

A split of CD4+ cells into CD45RA+ naive and CD45RA-negative memory subsets was performed. The chain recombines TRBV19 with TRBJ1-2; weak D call: TRBD1 (6 bases). Source material: memory CD4+ T cells sorted from blood. Stated subset: CD45RA-negative fraction. The receptor's source is a woman in her 30s in good health. The CDR3 reads CASTDRPYGYTF. CDR3 nucleotide sequence: TGTGCCAGTACGGACAGACCCTATGGCTACACCTTC.